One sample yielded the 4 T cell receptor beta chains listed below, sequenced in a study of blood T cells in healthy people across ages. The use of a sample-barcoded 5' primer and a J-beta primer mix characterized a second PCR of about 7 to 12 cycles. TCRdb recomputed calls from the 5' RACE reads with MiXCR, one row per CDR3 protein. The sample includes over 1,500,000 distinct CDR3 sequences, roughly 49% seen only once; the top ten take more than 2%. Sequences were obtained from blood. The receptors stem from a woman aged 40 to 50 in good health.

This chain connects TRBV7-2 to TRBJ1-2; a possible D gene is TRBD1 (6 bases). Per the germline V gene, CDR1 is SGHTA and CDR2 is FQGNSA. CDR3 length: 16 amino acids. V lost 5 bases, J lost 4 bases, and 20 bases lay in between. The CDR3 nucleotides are TGTGCCAGCAGCGCGTACCGGACAGACTTACTCTATGGCTACACCTTC. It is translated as CASSAYRTDLLYGYTF.

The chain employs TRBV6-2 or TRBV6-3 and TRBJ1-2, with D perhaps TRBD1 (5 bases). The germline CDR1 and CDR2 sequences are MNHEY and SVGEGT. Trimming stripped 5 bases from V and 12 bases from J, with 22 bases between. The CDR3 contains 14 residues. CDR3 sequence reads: CASSPPARGYSDTF. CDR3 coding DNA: TGTGCCAGCAGTCCCCCCGCGAGGGGATATTCAGACACCTTC.

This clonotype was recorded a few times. CDR3 bases: TGTGCCAGCAGCTTGGCGGGGCCAGTAGGAGACAATGAGCAGTTCTTC. It codes for CASSLAGPVGDNEQFF. The genes are TRBV7-2 and TRBJ2-1; the D gene is possibly TRBD2 (6 bases). The CDR3 is 16 amino acids. The V and J ends lost 3 bases and 5 bases respectively, with 17 bases between them. The germline CDR1 and CDR2 sequences are SGHTA and FQGNSA.

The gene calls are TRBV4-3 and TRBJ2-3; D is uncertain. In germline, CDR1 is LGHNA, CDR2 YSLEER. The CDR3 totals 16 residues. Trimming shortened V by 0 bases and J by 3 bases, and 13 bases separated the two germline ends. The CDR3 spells CASSQDLRRSTDTQYF. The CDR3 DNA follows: TGCGCCAGCAGCCAAGATCTTCGGCGTAGTACAGATACGCAGTATTTT.